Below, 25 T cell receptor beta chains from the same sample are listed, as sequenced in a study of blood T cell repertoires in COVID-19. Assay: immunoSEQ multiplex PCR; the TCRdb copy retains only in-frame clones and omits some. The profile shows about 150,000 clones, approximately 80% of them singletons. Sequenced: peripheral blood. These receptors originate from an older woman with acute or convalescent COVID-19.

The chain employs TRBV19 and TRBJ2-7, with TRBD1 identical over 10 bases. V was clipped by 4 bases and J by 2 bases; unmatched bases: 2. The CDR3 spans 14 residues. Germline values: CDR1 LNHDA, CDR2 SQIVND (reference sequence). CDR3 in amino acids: CASSRGQGAYEQYF. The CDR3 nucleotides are TGTGCCAGTAGTAGAGGACAGGGGGCCTACGAGCAGTACTTC.

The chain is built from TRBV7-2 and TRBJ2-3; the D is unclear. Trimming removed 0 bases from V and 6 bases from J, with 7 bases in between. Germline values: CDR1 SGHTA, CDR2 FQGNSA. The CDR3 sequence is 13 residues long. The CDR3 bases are TGTGCCAGCAGCTTAGCTCACGGGGATACGCAGTATTTT. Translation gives CASSLAHGDTQYF.

CDR3 residues: CASSTGTGARGYTF. The CDR3 DNA reads as TGTGCCAGCAGCACCGGGACAGGGGCGAGAGGCTACACCTTC. This chain connects TRBV7-2 to TRBJ1-2; 10 bases align to TRBD1. Germline CDR1 is SGHTA and CDR2 is FQGNSA. The V and J ends lost 5 bases and 8 bases, in that order; junction bases with no gene match: 8. The CDR3 spans 14 residues.

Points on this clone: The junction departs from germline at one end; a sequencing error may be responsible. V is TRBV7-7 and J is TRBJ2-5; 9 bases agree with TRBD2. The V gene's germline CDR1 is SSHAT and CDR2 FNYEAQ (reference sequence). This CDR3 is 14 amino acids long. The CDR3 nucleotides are TGTGCTAGCAGCTTCACAGGGACTAGCGAGACCCAGTACTTC. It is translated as CASSFTGTSETQYF.

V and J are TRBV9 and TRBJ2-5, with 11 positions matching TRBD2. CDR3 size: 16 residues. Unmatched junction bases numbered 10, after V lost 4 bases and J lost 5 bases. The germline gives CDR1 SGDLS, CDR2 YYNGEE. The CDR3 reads CASSTTSSGGWETQYF. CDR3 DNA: TGTGCCAGCAGCACCACCTCTAGCGGGGGGTGGGAGACCCAGTACTTC.

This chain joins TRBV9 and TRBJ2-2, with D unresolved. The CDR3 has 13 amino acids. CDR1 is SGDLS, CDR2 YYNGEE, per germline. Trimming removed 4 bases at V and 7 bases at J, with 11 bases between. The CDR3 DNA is TGTGCCAGCAGCTTTACAGAGAACGGGGAGCTGTTTTTT. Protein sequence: CASSFTENGELFF.

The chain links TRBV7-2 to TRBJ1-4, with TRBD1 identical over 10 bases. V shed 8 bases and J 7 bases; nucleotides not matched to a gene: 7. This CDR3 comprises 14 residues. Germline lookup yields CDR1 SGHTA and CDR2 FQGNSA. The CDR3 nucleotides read TGTGCCAGCGGGTCCCGGGACAGGGGTGAAAAACTGTTTTTT. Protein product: CASGSRDRGEKLFF.

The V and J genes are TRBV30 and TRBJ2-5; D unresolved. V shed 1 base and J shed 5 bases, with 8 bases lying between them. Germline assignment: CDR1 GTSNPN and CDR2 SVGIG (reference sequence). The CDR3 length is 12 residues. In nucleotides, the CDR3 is TGTGCCTGGAGTGCCACCCGGGAGACCCAGTACTTC. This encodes CAWSATRETQYF.

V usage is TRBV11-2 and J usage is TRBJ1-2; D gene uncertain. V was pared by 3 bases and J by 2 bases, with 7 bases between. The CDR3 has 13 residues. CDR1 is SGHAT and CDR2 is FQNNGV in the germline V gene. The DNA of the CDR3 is TGTGCCAGCAGCTTGGACTCCAACTATGGCTACACCTTC. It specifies CASSLDSNYGYTF.

The CDR3 region is CASSLAWGGSTEAFF. The DNA for the CDR3 is TGCGCCAGCAGCTTGGCCTGGGGAGGGAGCACTGAAGCTTTCTTT. V is TRBV5-1 and J is TRBJ1-1; D call uncertain. V shed 0 bases and J shed 4 bases, with 13 bases lying between them. The germline V gene encodes CDR1 SGHRS and CDR2 YFSETQ. The CDR3 is made up of 15 amino acids.

The CDR3 nucleotides are TGTGCCACCTCGCCCACAGGGGGCACTGAAGCTTTCTTT. It codes for CATSPTGGTEAFF. The rearrangement links TRBV19 to TRBJ1-1, with 8 bases matching TRBD1. Germline values: CDR1 LNHDA, CDR2 SQIVND (reference sequence). The CDR3 spans 13 residues. J gave up 4 bases and V 10 bases, and 8 bases lay outside the gene matches.

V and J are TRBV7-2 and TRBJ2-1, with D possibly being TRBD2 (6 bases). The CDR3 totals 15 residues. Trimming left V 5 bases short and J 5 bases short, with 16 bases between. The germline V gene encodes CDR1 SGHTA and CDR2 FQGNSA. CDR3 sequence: CASSNRDSPNNEQFF. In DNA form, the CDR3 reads TGTGCCAGCAGCAACCGGGACTCCCCTAACAATGAGCAGTTCTTC. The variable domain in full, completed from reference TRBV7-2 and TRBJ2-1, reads GAGVSQSPSNKVTEKGKDVELRCDPISGHTALYWYRQSLGQGLEFLIYFQGNSAPDKSGLPSDRFSAERTGGSVSTLTIQRTQQEDSAVYLCASSNRDSPNNEQFFGPGTRLTVL.

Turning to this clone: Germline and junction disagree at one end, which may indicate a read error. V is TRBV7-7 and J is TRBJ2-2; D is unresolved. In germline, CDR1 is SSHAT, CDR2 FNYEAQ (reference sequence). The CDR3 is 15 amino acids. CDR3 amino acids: CASRSGQPGTGELFF. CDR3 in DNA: TGTGCTAGCAGGTCCGGTCAGCCGGGCACCGGGGAGCTGTTTTTT.

CDR3 in DNA: TGCGCCAGCAGCCAAGATCAGAGCGGGGGGCGTGAAAAACTGTTTTTT. Its translation: CASSQDQSGGREKLFF. The V call is TRBV4-3, the J call TRBJ1-4; maybe TRBD1 (6 bases). V lost 0 bases and J 7 bases, leaving 15 bases between the germline ends. This CDR3 has 16 amino acids. Germline values: CDR1 LGHNA, CDR2 YSLEER.

The CDR3 region is CASSNGGGPSTDTQYF. In nucleotides, the CDR3 is TGTGCCAGCAGCAATGGGGGGGGGCCTAGCACAGATACGCAGTATTTT. The V and J genes are TRBV21-1 and TRBJ2-3; the D call of TRBD2 is as the table states it, not checked on the DNA. TRBV21-1 is shown as a pseudogene. There are 16 residues in the CDR3.

CDR3 coding DNA: TGTGCCAGCAGCAAGGTCAGACTAGCCTCCTACTTC. It translates to CASSKVRLASYF. J is TRBJ2-5 and V is TRBV2, with 7 bases matching TRBD2. The germline CDR1 and CDR2 sequences are SNHLY and FYNNEI. Losses at the gene ends were 6 bases for V and 14 bases for J; bases not matched to a gene: 12. This CDR3 has 12 amino acids.

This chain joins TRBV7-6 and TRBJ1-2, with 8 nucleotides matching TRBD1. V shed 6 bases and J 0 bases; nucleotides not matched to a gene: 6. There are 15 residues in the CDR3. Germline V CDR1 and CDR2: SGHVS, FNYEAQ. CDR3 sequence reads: CASSPDRAANYGYTF. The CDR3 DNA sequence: TGTGCCAGCAGTCCGGACAGGGCGGCTAACTATGGCTACACCTTC.

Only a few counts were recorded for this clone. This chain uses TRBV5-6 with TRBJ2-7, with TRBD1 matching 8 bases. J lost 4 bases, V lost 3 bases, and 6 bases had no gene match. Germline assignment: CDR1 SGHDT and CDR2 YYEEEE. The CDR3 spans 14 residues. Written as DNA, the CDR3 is TGTGCCAGCAGCTACGGGACAGGCTCGTACGAGCAGTACTTC. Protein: CASSYGTGSYEQYF.

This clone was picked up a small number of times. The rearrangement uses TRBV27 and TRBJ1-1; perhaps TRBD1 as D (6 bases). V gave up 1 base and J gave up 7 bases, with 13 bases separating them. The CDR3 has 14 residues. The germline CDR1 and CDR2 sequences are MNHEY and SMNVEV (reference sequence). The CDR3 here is CASSLWGGPSEAFF. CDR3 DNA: TGTGCCAGCAGTTTATGGGGGGGGCCAAGTGAAGCTTTCTTT.

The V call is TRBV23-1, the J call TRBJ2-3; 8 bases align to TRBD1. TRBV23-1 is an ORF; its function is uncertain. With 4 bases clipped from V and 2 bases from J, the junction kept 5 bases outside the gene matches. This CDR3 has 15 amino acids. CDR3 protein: CASSPTGALTDTQYF. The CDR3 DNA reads TGCGCCAGCAGTCCGACAGGGGCCCTCACAGATACGCAGTATTTT.

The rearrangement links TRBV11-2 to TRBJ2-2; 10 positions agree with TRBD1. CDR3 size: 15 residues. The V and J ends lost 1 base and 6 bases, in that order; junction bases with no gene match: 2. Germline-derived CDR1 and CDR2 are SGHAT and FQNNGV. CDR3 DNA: TGTGCCAGCAGCTTAGGGGGACAGGGGCCCGGGGAGCTGTTTTTT. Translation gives CASSLGGQGPGELFF.

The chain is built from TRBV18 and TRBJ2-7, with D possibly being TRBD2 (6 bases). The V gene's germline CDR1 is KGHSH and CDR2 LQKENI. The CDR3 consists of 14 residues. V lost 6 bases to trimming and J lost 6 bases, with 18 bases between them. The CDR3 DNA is TGTGCCAGCTCTCCCATCCCGGAGGGCTCCGAGCAGTACTTC. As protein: CASSPIPEGSEQYF.

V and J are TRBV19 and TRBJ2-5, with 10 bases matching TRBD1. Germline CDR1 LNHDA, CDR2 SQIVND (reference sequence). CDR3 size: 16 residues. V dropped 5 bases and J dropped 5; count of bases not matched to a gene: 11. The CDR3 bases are TGTGCCAGTAGTCTATCCAGGGACAGGGGAAGGGAGACCCAGTACTTC. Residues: CASSLSRDRGRETQYF. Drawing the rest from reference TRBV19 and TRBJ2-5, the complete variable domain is DGGITQSPKYLFRKEGQNVTLSCEQNLNHDAMYWYRQDPGQGLRLIYYSQIVNDFQKGDIAEGYSVSREKKESFPLTVTSAQKNPTAFYLCASSLSRDRGRETQYFGPGTRLLVL.

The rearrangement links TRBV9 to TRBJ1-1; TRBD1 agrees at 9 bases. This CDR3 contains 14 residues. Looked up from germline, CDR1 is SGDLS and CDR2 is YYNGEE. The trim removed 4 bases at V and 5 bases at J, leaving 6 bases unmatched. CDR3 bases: TGTGCCAGCAGCCGTACAGGGGGCCAAACTGAAGCTTTCTTT. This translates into CASSRTGGQTEAFF.

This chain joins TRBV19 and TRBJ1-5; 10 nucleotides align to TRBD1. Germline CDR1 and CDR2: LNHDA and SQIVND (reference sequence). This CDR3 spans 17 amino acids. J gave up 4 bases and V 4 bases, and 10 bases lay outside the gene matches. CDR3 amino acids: CASSTYWDRGRNQPQHF. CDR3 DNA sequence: TGTGCCAGTAGTACCTACTGGGACAGGGGAAGAAATCAGCCCCAGCATTTT.